The source of this T cell receptor beta chain is a study of PD-L1 blockade in urothelial cancer. Study details: Of roughly 31 patients, about 24 were males with bladder-origin urothelial cancer. Across blood samples, T cells had a median count of approximately 130,000. Overall study findings and caveats: Clones that were tumor-associated expanded more in the blood of durable-benefit patients at 3 weeks.

V gave up 3 bases and J gave up 7 bases, with 6 bases separating them. Germline CDR1 and CDR2: SGHTA and FQGNSA. The CDR3 has 12 amino acids. In the case of this clone: Its antigen is currently unknown.

PCRs were each spiked with synthetic TCR analog templates. Sequenced by immunoSEQ multiplex PCR; TCRdb stores in-frame clones only, minus some. Of about 110,000 clones in the sample, approximately 85% were seen once. Specimen: PBMCs, collected around atezolizumab (anti-PD-L1) treatment. This clonotype was sampled from a man aged 50-60 years with urothelial cancer. V is TRBV7-2 and J is TRBJ1-4; D remains ambiguous. The CDR3 spells CASSFNSEKLFF. CDR3 nucleotides: TGTGCCAGCAGCTTTAACTCTGAAAAACTGTTTTTT.